These 10 T cell receptor beta chains were all obtained from the same sample, sequenced in a study of CD8+CD57+ T cells in acquired aplastic anemia (dated by TCRdb to the late 2010s). Sequencing took place on an Illumina HiSeq 2000. Genomic DNA was used as template for profiling of TCR beta VDJ combinations and CDR3 sequences. Using fastp trimming at Q25 and MiXCR clonotype assembly, TCRdb reanalyzed the public sequencing data and kept in-frame beta chains. One record per CDR3 amino acid sequence lists the most common genes and DNA. This sample lists a few hundred thousand distinct CDR3 sequences; under 50% were detected once. The ten biggest clones cover 15% to 20% of the sample. Flow cytometry had shown CD8+CD57+ cell expansion in the patients selected for sequencing. The specimen sequenced was sorted CD4+, CD8+, or CD8+CD57+ T cells (not recorded which) from PBMCs. The receptors come from a human donor with aplastic anemia.

At least ten counts were recorded for this clonotype. The chain employs TRBV19 and TRBJ1-3, with unresolved D. The CDR3 totals 14 residues. V was clipped by 5 bases and J by 1 base, with 9 bases between them. Germline V gives CDR1 LNHDA, CDR2 SQIVND (reference sequence). The CDR3 nucleotides are TGTGCCAGTAGTCTGTATGTATCTGGAAACACCATATATTTT. It codes for CASSLYVSGNTIYF.

This clonotype was counted only a few times. A much larger clone lies one base from this, so it may be a read error. The chain links TRBV7-6 to TRBJ2-2, with a weak D call TRBD2 (5 bases). In germline, CDR1 is SGHVS, CDR2 FNYEAQ. The CDR3 extends over 13 amino acids. The CDR3 DNA reads TGTGCCAGCAGCCAAACATTCACCGGGGAGCTGTTGTTT. Amino acid sequence: CASSQTFTGELLF. The variable domain in full, completed from reference TRBV7-6 and TRBJ2-2, reads GAGVSQSPRYKVTKRGQDVALRCDPISGHVSLYWYRQALGQGPEFLTYFNYEAQQDKSGLPNDRFSAERPEGSISTLTIQRTEQRDSAMYRCASSQTFTGELLFGEGSRLTVL.

The chain uses TRBV29-1 and TRBJ2-7; 9 positions match TRBD1. Germline V gene data show CDR1 as SQVTM and CDR2 as ANQGSEA. This CDR3 contains 12 residues. V dropped 5 bases and J dropped 2; count of bases not matched to a gene: 1. The CDR3 coding sequence is TGCAGCGTTCGGGACAGGGCCTACGAGCAGTACTTC. Its translation is CSVRDRAYEQYF.

On this clonotype: A single base separates this from a much larger clone, so it may be a read error. The DNA is omitted, as the CDR3 cannot be located on it reliably, and the CDR3 follows TCRdb's listing. This CDR3 reads CASSFFGGGTDTRYF. This chain uses TRBV5-1 with TRBJ2-3. Germline V gene sequence: CDR1 SGHRS, CDR2 YFSETQ. The CDR3 length equals 15 residues, ends included.

The V call is TRBV7-9, the J call TRBJ2-7; 9 bases are shared with TRBD2. Germline CDR1 SEHNR, CDR2 FQNEAQ (reference sequence). Trimming cost V 1 base and J 6 bases; bases outside gene matches: 10. The CDR3 spans 16 residues. The CDR3 loop reads CASSLEYGSGGGEQYV. The CDR3 nucleotides are TGTGCCAGCAGCTTAGAATATGGTAGCGGGGGCGGCGAGCAGTACGTC.

The V gene is TRBV18, the J gene TRBJ1-1; D call uncertain. Deletions cut 2 bases from V and 5 bases from J, with 12 bases between. CDR1 and CDR2 (germline): KGHSH, LQKENI. CDR3 size: 14 residues. Written as DNA, the CDR3 is TGTGCCAGCTCACCAAACCTACTGGAGACTGAAGCTTTCTTT. Translated, it gives CASSPNLLETEAFF.

CDR3 nucleotides: TGTGCCAGCAGCGCGGGTCCTTACGAGCAGTACTTC. The encoded protein is CASSAGPYEQYF. The chain recombines TRBV7-8 with TRBJ2-7; weak D call: TRBD2 (5 bases). Germline CDR1 SGHVS, CDR2 FQNEAQ. The V end was cut by 5 bases, the J end by 4 bases, with 9 bases between. The CDR3 covers 12 residues.

The chain employs TRBV4-1 and TRBJ2-1; 7 bases map to TRBD2. The germline V gene has CDR1 MGHRA and CDR2 YSYEKL. With 1 base clipped from V and 4 bases from J, the junction kept 13 bases outside the gene matches. This CDR3 has 18 amino acids. CDR3 sequence reads: CASSQGRVGGFGYNEQFF. CDR3 coding DNA: TGCGCCAGCAGCCAAGGTCGGGTGGGGGGGTTCGGATACAATGAGCAGTTCTTC.

In its sample, this clonotype was seen many times. The chain uses TRBV2 and TRBJ2-5; D is unresolved. From germline, CDR1 is SNHLY and CDR2 FYNNEI. This CDR3 contains 14 residues. V shed 4 bases and J shed 4 bases, with 13 bases lying between them. The DNA for the CDR3 is TGTGCCAGCAGTGCGAGGAGCCCCATAGAGACCCAGTACTTC. Residues: CASSARSPIETQYF.

The gene calls are TRBV11-3 and TRBJ2-3, with 8 bases lining up with TRBD2. Germline assignment: CDR1 SGHNT and CDR2 YENEEA. CDR3 size: 17 residues. J was trimmed by 0 bases and V by 4 bases; bases with no gene match: 9. As DNA, the CDR3 is TGTGCCAGCAGCTGGACTCGCCCGGGGGGGAGCACAGATACGCAGTATTTT. Residues: CASSWTRPGGSTDTQYF.